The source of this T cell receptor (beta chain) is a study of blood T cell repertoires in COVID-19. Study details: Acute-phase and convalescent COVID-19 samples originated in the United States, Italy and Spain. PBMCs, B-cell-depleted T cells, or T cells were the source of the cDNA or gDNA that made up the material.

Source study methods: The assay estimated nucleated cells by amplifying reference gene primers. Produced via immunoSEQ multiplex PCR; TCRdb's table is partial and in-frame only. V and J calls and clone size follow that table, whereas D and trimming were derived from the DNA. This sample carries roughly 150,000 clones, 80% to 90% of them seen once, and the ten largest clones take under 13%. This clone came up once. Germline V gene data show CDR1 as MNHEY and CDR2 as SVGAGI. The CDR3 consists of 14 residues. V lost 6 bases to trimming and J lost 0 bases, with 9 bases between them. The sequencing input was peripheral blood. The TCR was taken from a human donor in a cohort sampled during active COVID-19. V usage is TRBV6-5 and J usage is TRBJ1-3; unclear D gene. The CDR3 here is CASSRRNSGNTIYF. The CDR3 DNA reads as TGTGCCAGCAGCCGCAGGAACTCTGGAAACACCATATATTTT.